These T cell receptor beta chains were read from a single sample in a study of blood T cell repertoires in COVID-19. TCRdb's copy holds only in-frame clones and misses some; the assay was immunoSEQ multiplex PCR. The sample holds more than 250,000 clones, roughly 80% seen once. Sequenced material: PBMCs or T cells enriched from blood (not recorded which). These receptors came from a man aged 35-49 years who had been exposed to COVID-19. Each CDR3 is given with its conserved first and last residue. A D gene is named only where the DNA matches it firmly. The listing skips clone size in some rows; elsewhere it reads once, few, many or a size class.

V gene	CDR3 length	clone size	D gene	J gene	CDR3 protein	CDR3 DNA
TRBV19	13	many	NA	TRBJ2-2	CASSTRLTGELFF	TGTGCCAGTAGTACACGACTCACCGGGGAGCTGTTTTTT
TRBV9	15	NA	NA	TRBJ2-7	CASSVGRGPSYEQYF	TGTGCCAGCAGCGTAGGCAGGGGCCCTTCCTACGAGCAGTACTTC
TRBV10-3	16	many	NA	TRBJ1-6	CAINDIPPPNNSPLHF	TGTGCCATCAACGACATTCCCCCACCAAATAATTCACCCCTCCACTTT
TRBV10-3	11	once	NA	TRBJ2-7	CAISGSYEQYF	TGTGCCATCTCAGGATCCTACGAGCAGTACTTC
TRBV3-1/TRBV3-2	16	NA	TRBD2	TRBJ2-2	CASSQDRLAEDGELFF	TGTGCCAGCAGCCAAGACCGGCTAGCGGAAGACGGGGAGCTGTTTTTT
TRBV19	14	NA	NA	TRBJ2-5	CASSWPGMGETQYF	TGTGCCAGTAGTTGGCCCGGGATGGGGGAGACCCAGTACTTC
TRBV5-6	17	NA	TRBD2	TRBJ2-7	CASSARTSGRDSGEQYF	TGTGCCAGCAGCGCCAGGACTAGCGGGAGGGATTCGGGGGAGCAGTACTTC
TRBV19	20	NA	TRBD2	TRBJ2-5	CASSLSGVGTSGSLLETQYF	TGTGCCAGTAGCCTTAGCGGGGTTGGGACTAGCGGGAGTTTATTGGAGACCCAGTACTTC
TRBV5-1	13	NA	NA	TRBJ2-1	CASSLDPGNEQFF	TGCGCCAGCAGCTTGGATCCAGGCAATGAGCAGTTCTTC
TRBV25-1	14	NA	NA	TRBJ1-1	CASSERGLRTEAFF	TGTGCCAGCAGTGAACGGGGTTTGAGGACTGAAGCTTTCTTT
TRBV2	14	few	TRBD2	TRBJ2-1	CASDSGRAVDEQFF	TGTGCCAGCGATAGCGGGAGGGCCGTAGATGAGCAGTTCTTC
TRBV15	15	NA	TRBD1	TRBJ2-2	CATSRAGGDTGELFF	TGTGCCACCAGCAGAGCAGGGGGTGACACCGGGGAGCTGTTTTTT
TRBV6-4	14	NA	NA	TRBJ2-2	CASSDNGVSGELFF	TGTGCCAGCAGTGACAATGGAGTAAGCGGGGAGCTGTTTTTT
TRBV27	16	once	NA	TRBJ2-7	CASHGQSGFSAYEQYF	TGTGCCAGTCACGGACAAAGTGGCTTTTCGGCCTACGAGCAGTACTTC
TRBV6-5	15	once	NA	TRBJ2-2	CASSFSSGKTGELFF	TGTGCCAGCAGTTTCAGTTCGGGGAAAACCGGGGAGCTGTTTTTT
TRBV19	13	NA	TRBD1	TRBJ1-1	CASSRTGNTEAFF	TGTGCCAGTAGTAGGACAGGTAACACTGAAGCTTTCTTT
TRBV7-3	10	NA	NA	TRBJ2-7	CASTPRVQYF	TGTGCCAGCACCCCACGAGTTCAGTACTTC
TRBV13	15	few	NA	TRBJ1-1	CASSLNEENLAEAFF	TGTGCCAGCAGCTTAAATGAGGAGAATCTGGCTGAAGCTTTCTTT
TRBV29-1	12	NA	NA	TRBJ2-3	CSTRVHTDTQYF	TGCAGCACGAGGGTCCACACAGATACGCAGTATTTT
TRBV29-1	15	NA	TRBD1	TRBJ2-7	CSVEEDRALAYEQYF	TGCAGCGTTGAAGAGGACAGGGCGCTAGCCTACGAGCAGTACTTC
TRBV6-5	14	NA	TRBD2	TRBJ2-2	CAIGTSGSTGELFF	TGTGCCATAGGGACTAGCGGGAGCACCGGGGAGCTGTTTTTT
TRBV18	14	NA	NA	TRBJ2-5	CASSPPSEGETQYF	TGTGCCAGCTCACCACCGTCCGAGGGAGAGACCCAGTACTTC
TRBV6-1	16	NA	NA	TRBJ2-5	CASSELGGAFQETQYF	TGTGCCAGCAGTGAATTAGGCGGGGCTTTCCAAGAGACCCAGTACTTC
TRBV20-1	15	NA	NA	TRBJ1-2	CSASGQGASNYGYTF	TGCAGTGCTAGTGGGCAGGGTGCATCCAACTATGGCTACACCTTC
TRBV5-1	16	NA	TRBD2	TRBJ2-1	CASSSTGTSAPNEQFF	TGCGCCAGCAGCTCCACCGGGACTAGCGCTCCCAATGAGCAGTTCTTC
TRBV7-9	15	NA	TRBD2	TRBJ2-1	CASRGTSGPSGEQFF	TGTGCCAGCAGGGGGACTAGCGGGCCGAGTGGTGAGCAGTTCTTC
TRBV11-3	16	NA	NA	TRBJ1-4	CASSRESGATNEKLFF	TGTGCCAGCAGCCGCGAGAGCGGGGCAACTAATGAAAAACTGTTTTTT
TRBV27	14	NA	NA	TRBJ2-4	CTAFSSGAKNIQYF	TGTACGGCCTTTAGTTCGGGGGCCAAAAACATTCAGTACTTC
TRBV7-3	14	few	NA	TRBJ1-1	CASSLSTGSTEAFF	TGTGCCAGCAGCTTATCGACGGGATCCACTGAAGCTTTCTTT
TRBV19	16	NA	NA	TRBJ1-1	CASSPNPAGANTEAFF	TGTGCCAGTAGCCCCAATCCCGCAGGGGCGAACACTGAAGCTTTCTTT
TRBV7-9	14	NA	NA	TRBJ2-7	CASSLGRTESEQYF	TGTGCCAGCAGCTTAGGACGAACAGAGAGCGAGCAGTACTTC
TRBV4-2	17	medium-sized	TRBD1	TRBJ2-6	CASSQDGDSSGANVLTF	TGTGCCAGCAGCCAAGATGGGGACAGCTCTGGGGCCAACGTCCTGACTTTC
TRBV5-5	13	NA	NA	TRBJ1-2	CASSFSEGLGYTF	TGTGCCAGCAGCTTTAGTGAGGGTCTAGGCTACACCTTC
TRBV6-4	16	NA	NA	TRBJ2-2	CASSDSNGGYPGELFF	TGTGCCAGCAGTGACTCGAACGGGGGTTATCCCGGGGAGCTGTTTTTT
TRBV6-5	13	NA	TRBD1	TRBJ2-2	CASAGQGAGELFF	TGTGCCAGCGCCGGACAGGGGGCCGGGGAGCTGTTTTTT
TRBV13	13	NA	NA	TRBJ1-1	CASSLRGGTEAFF	TGTGCCAGCAGCTTGAGGGGGGGCACTGAAGCTTTCTTT
TRBV13	16	NA	NA	TRBJ2-7	CASSLFDGSLRYEQYF	TGTGCCAGCAGCTTATTCGACGGGAGTCTTCGTTACGAGCAGTACTTC
TRBV7-2	15	NA	NA	TRBJ2-3	CASSLEGWGTDTQYF	TGTGCCAGCAGCTTAGAGGGGTGGGGCACAGATACGCAGTATTTT
TRBV19	15	NA	NA	TRBJ2-5	CASSPGLEGRETQYF	TGTGCCAGTAGTCCTGGACTTGAGGGCCGCGAGACCCAGTACTTC
TRBV5-4	16	NA	TRBD2	TRBJ2-7	CASSADPGTSSYEQYF	TGTGCCAGCAGCGCCGACCCCGGGACTAGCAGCTACGAGCAGTACTTC
TRBV7-3	16	NA	TRBD1	TRBJ1-1	CASSFASDRPTQEAFF	TGTGCCAGCAGCTTCGCCTCGGACAGGCCCACACAAGAAGCTTTCTTT
TRBV5-1	14	NA	NA	TRBJ2-1	CASSEVEFYNEQFF	TGCGCCAGCAGTGAGGTGGAGTTTTACAATGAGCAGTTCTTC
TRBV27	15	once	TRBD2	TRBJ2-2	CASSLTGTSPGELFF	TGTGCCAGCAGTCTTACCGGGACTAGCCCCGGGGAGCTGTTTTTT
TRBV30	15	NA	NA	TRBJ2-7	CAWTFGAGYIHEQYF	TGTGCCTGGACCTTTGGGGCAGGGTATATCCACGAGCAGTACTTC
TRBV7-8	16	NA	TRBD1	TRBJ1-4	CASSLGYGQGNEKLFF	TGTGCCAGCAGCTTAGGCTATGGACAGGGGAATGAAAAACTGTTTTTT
TRBV7-8	16	NA	TRBD1	TRBJ1-1	CASSYGTGNLNTEAFF	TGTGCCAGCAGTTACGGGACAGGGAACTTGAACACTGAAGCTTTCTTT
TRBV30	12	NA	NA	TRBJ2-7	CAWTSLSYEQYF	TGTGCCTGGACTAGCCTCTCCTACGAGCAGTACTTC
TRBV9	15	NA	NA	TRBJ1-5	CASSAEGRVHQPQHF	TGTGCCAGCAGCGCGGAGGGCAGGGTTCATCAGCCCCAGCATTTT
TRBV4-1	16	once	NA	TRBJ1-1	CASSQWTRGMGTEAFF	TGCGCCAGCAGCCAATGGACCCGGGGGATGGGCACTGAAGCTTTCTTT
TRBV3-1/TRBV3-2	14	NA	TRBD1	TRBJ1-6	CASSPTGKPSPLHF	TGTGCCAGCAGCCCGACAGGGAAACCTTCACCCCTCCACTTT
TRBV12-3/TRBV12-4	13	NA	NA	TRBJ2-7	CASSLVSSYEQYF	TGTGCCAGCAGTTTAGTCAGCTCCTACGAGCAGTACTTC
TRBV11-3	16	NA	NA	TRBJ2-3	CASSPGVGGSTDTQYF	TGTGCCAGCAGCCCGGGGGTGGGCGGGAGCACAGATACGCAGTATTTT
TRBV11-3	19	NA	NA	TRBJ1-6	CASSPSRGGVGGNGSPLHF	TGTGCCAGCAGCCCAAGCCGCGGGGGGGTAGGTGGCAATGGGTCACCCCTCCACTTT
TRBV5-1	16	NA	NA	TRBJ2-1	CASSLEPDNRDNEQFF	TGCGCCAGCAGCTTGGAACCGGACAACCGGGACAATGAGCAGTTCTTC
TRBV18	16	NA	TRBD1	TRBJ2-7	CASSNGQGADRYEQYF	TGTGCCAGCTCCAACGGACAGGGGGCTGATAGATACGAGCAGTACTTC